This T cell receptor (beta chain) comes out of a study of cytomegalovirus exposure and HLA in healthy donors. With 60 Vbeta and 13 Jbeta primers, the PCR was carried out. TCRdb's copy holds only in-frame clones and misses some; the assay was immunoSEQ multiplex PCR. The sample includes 130,000 or so clones, around 74% of them seen just once. V was pared by 0 bases and J by 4 bases, with 9 bases between. Germline V gene sequence: CDR1 SQVTM, CDR2 ANQGSEA. The CDR3 runs 13 residues. Findings of the study overall: Earlier findings revealed that most TCR beta V segments proved productive either about 90% or about 30% of the time.

With respect to this clone: As yet, its antigen is unknown.

This receptor was obtained from a middle-aged man in good health and CMV-seropositive. Sequences were obtained from PBMCs. The rearrangement uses TRBV29-1 and TRBJ2-5; D uncertain. CDR3 in amino acids: CSVEDRSRETQYF. As DNA, the CDR3 is TGCAGCGTTGAAGATCGGTCGAGAGAGACCCAGTACTTC.